The T cell receptor (beta chain) described here comes from a study of shared clonotypes between healthy human individuals. Study-wide points: Only a few donors were included, so the genetic and exposure-history diversity represented was limited.

The assay was immunoSEQ multiplex PCR, and TCRdb's table has in-frame clones only and misses some. The data show some 2 million clones, with over 85% seen just once and 0.1% to 0.15% held by the top ten. Germline V gives CDR1 MDHEN, CDR2 SYDVKM. This CDR3 is built from 15 residues. The V end was cut by 3 bases, the J end by 0 bases, with 12 bases between. Of note for this clone: No antigen is known for it.

Sequenced material: naive CD4+ T cells sorted from blood. Subset indicated: CD45RA+ positively selected. The chain combines TRBV28 with TRBJ2-7, with D possibly matching TRBD2 (6 bases). This clonotype originated in a man aged 18 to 30 in good health. The chain's CDR3 is CASSFARGASYEQYF. The DNA for the CDR3 is TGTGCCAGCAGTTTTGCCCGCGGGGCCTCCTACGAGCAGTACTTC.